These 28 T cell receptor beta chains were all obtained from the same sample, sequenced in a study of T cells after somatic rescue of genetic block. Sequenced by immunoSEQ multiplex PCR; TCRdb stores in-frame clones only, minus some. This table has about 63,000 clones, 92% appearing once. Sequenced: peripheral blood mononuclear cells (PBMCs). These receptors were collected from a man between 40 and 49 years old.

The chain couples TRBV27 to TRBJ2-2; TRBD2 aligns across 10 bases. V was clipped by 5 bases and J by 2 bases; unmatched bases: 14. CDR3 length: 19 amino acids. The germline gives CDR1 MNHEY, CDR2 SMNVEV (reference sequence). CDR3 in amino acids: CASSLQPVGLAPNTGELFF. CDR3 DNA sequence: TGTGCCAGCAGTCTCCAACCCGTGGGACTAGCGCCAAACACCGGGGAGCTGTTTTTT.

This rearrangement joins TRBV6-4 to TRBJ1-2, with 10 positions matching TRBD1. The CDR3 runs to 13 residues. V dropped 0 bases and J dropped 8; count of bases not matched to a gene: 0. The germline V gene encodes CDR1 MRHNA and CDR2 SNTAGT. DNA of the CDR3: TGTGCCAGCAGTGACTCGACAGGGGGCGGCTACACCTTC. Its protein is CASSDSTGGGYTF.

This clone appeared a single time. The CDR3 sequence: CASSVGLHRANNEKLFF. The CDR3 DNA follows: TGTGCCAGCAGTGTGGGGCTACACAGGGCTAATAATGAAAAACTGTTTTTT. This chain links TRBV2 with TRBJ1-4; weak D call: TRBD1 (6 bases). Trimming took 4 bases from V and 4 from J, leaving 19 bases between them. The CDR3 is 17 residues long. Germline CDR1 and CDR2: SNHLY and FYNNEI. The whole variable domain, remainder taken from reference TRBV2 and TRBJ1-4, is EPEVTQTPSHQVTQMGQEVILRCVPISNHLYFYWYRQILGQKVEFLVSFYNNEISEKSEIFDDQFSVERPDGSNFTLKIRSTKLEDSAMYFCASSVGLHRANNEKLFFGSGTQLSVL.

Turning to this clone: Germline is not matched at one junction end, which may reflect a read error. CDR3 loop: CAGGLADNEQFF. CDR3 bases: TGCGCAGGGGGGTTAGCGGACAATGAGCAGTTCTTC. This chain joins TRBV2 and TRBJ2-1, with a tentative D call TRBD1 (7 bases). From germline, CDR1 is SNHLY and CDR2 FYNNEI. CDR3 size: 12 residues. The entire variable domain, with the rest obtained from reference TRBV2 and TRBJ2-1, is as follows: EPEVTQTPSHQVTQMGQEVILRCVPISNHLYFYWYRQILGQKVEFLVSFYNNEISEKSEIFDDQFSVERPDGSNFTLKIRSTKLEDSAMYFCAGGLADNEQFFGPGTRLTVL.

The CDR3 spells CASSSGSRLNNSPLHF. CDR3 nucleotides: TGTGCCAGCAGTTCCGGGTCTCGACTTAATAATTCACCCCTCCACTTT. The chain links TRBV27 to TRBJ1-6, with unresolved D. This CDR3 region has 16 residues. Germline V gene data show CDR1 as MNHEY and CDR2 as SMNVEV (reference sequence). Trimming cost V 4 bases and J 5 bases, with 15 bases left between them.

This rearrangement joins TRBV19 to TRBJ2-1; 16 bases map to TRBD2. V shed 1 base and J 9 bases; nucleotides not matched to a gene: 6. The CDR3 contains 17 residues. From germline, CDR1 is LNHDA and CDR2 SQIVND (reference sequence). In nucleotides, the CDR3 is TGTGCCAGTAGTATAGTGGGACTAGCGGGAGGGCGGAGTGAGCAGTTCTTC. Amino acids: CASSIVGLAGGRSEQFF.

The sample holds one count of this clone. The chain's CDR3 is CASSPDRGPYNEQFF. CDR3 DNA sequence: TGTGCCAGCAGCCCAGACAGGGGGCCGTACAATGAGCAGTTCTTC. This chain connects TRBV28 to TRBJ2-1, with TRBD1 identical over 10 bases. Germline assignment: CDR1 MDHEN and CDR2 SYDVKM. The CDR3 runs 15 residues. V was pared by 6 bases and J by 4 bases, with 6 bases of the junction left unmatched. Full variable domain (remainder filled in from reference TRBV28 and TRBJ2-1): DVKVTQSSRYLVKRTGEKVFLECVQDMDHENMFWYRQDPGLGLRLIYFSYDVKMKEKGDIPEGYSVSREKKERFSLILESASTNQTSMYLCASSPDRGPYNEQFFGPGTRLTVL.

The chain joins TRBV9 to TRBJ1-1, with 7 bases matching TRBD1. The CDR3 spans 17 residues. With 3 bases clipped from V and 4 bases from J, the junction kept 15 bases outside the gene matches. Germline-derived CDR1 and CDR2 are SGDLS and YYNGEE. CDR3 sequence: CASSADPRQGWSTEAFF. CDR3 DNA sequence: TGTGCCAGCAGCGCAGACCCACGACAGGGATGGAGCACTGAAGCTTTCTTT.

About this clone: A far larger clone is just one base off, so this is likely a read error. The chain combines TRBV14 with TRBJ1-6; TRBD1 matches 9 bases. With 6 bases clipped from V and 8 bases from J, the junction kept 5 bases outside the gene matches. Per germline, CDR1 SGHDN and CDR2 FVKESK. This CDR3 comprises 14 residues. The CDR3: CASSSGTGYSPLHF. The CDR3 bases are TGTGCCAGCAGTTCCGGGACAGGGTATTCACCCCTCCACTTT.

The V gene is TRBV6-5, the J gene TRBJ2-2, with TRBD1 matching 10 bases. The CDR3 loop spans 15 amino acids. Germline V lookup: CDR1 MNHEY, CDR2 SVGAGI. Trimming at V came to 6 bases and at J to 6 bases, leaving 7 bases not matched to a gene. This CDR3 reads CASSHDRGPSGELFF. The DNA of the CDR3 is TGTGCCAGCAGCCATGACAGGGGGCCGTCCGGGGAGCTGTTTTTT.

This rearrangement joins TRBV19 to TRBJ1-1, with 8 bases fitting TRBD1. The junction had 3 bases not matched to a gene; V was cut back by 5 bases and J by 1 base. Germline V gives CDR1 LNHDA, CDR2 SQIVND (reference sequence). The CDR3 length is 14 residues. The CDR3 loop reads CASSSGTGNTEAFF. The CDR3, as DNA: TGTGCCAGTAGTTCTGGGACAGGGAACACTGAAGCTTTCTTT.

This chain uses TRBV19 with TRBJ1-1, with TRBD1 identical over 11 bases. From germline, CDR1 is LNHDA and CDR2 SQIVND (reference sequence). V gave up 0 bases and J gave up 0 bases; unmatched junction bases: 3. The CDR3 covers 17 residues. The CDR3 region is CASSIEWTGGLNTEAFF. In DNA form, the CDR3 reads TGTGCCAGTAGTATAGAGTGGACAGGGGGCTTGAACACTGAAGCTTTCTTT.

This clone has a handful of counts. V is TRBV4-1 and J is TRBJ1-1, with D unclear. Between the trimmed V and J ends, which lost 1 base and 1 base, there was a span of 7 bases. The CDR3 has 14 amino acids. Germline V gene data show CDR1 as MGHRA and CDR2 as YSYEKL. CDR3 in amino acids: CASSQVTGNTEAFF. In nucleotides, the CDR3 is TGCGCCAGCAGCCAAGTGACGGGGAACACTGAAGCTTTCTTT.

The rearrangement joins TRBV30 to TRBJ1-6; TRBD1 might be the D (5 bases). Germline CDR1 GTSNPN, CDR2 SVGIG (reference sequence). The CDR3 spans 13 residues. CDR3 amino acids: CASKGLSNSPLHF. Written as DNA, the CDR3 is TGTGCATCAAAGGGGTTGAGTAATTCACCCCTCCACTTT.

The chain has TRBV2 and TRBJ1-2; tentative D call: TRBD1 (6 bases). Trimming cost V 6 bases and J 2 bases, with 19 bases left between them. The CDR3 is 16 residues long. Germline CDR1 SNHLY, CDR2 FYNNEI. The CDR3 loop reads CASRGPQGWTNYGYTF. CDR3 sequence (DNA): TGTGCCAGCAGGGGTCCTCAGGGGTGGACGAACTATGGCTACACCTTC.

The rearrangement uses TRBV5-1 and TRBJ1-2, with no clear D. V was shortened by 4 bases and J by 4 bases, with 17 bases between the two germline ends. Germline values: CDR1 SGHRS, CDR2 YFSETQ. The CDR3 has 15 amino acids. DNA for the CDR3: TGCGCCAGCAGCCCCGGGGATAACAGAGGCTATGGCTACACCTTC. Residues: CASSPGDNRGYGYTF. The entire variable domain, with the rest obtained from reference TRBV5-1 and TRBJ1-2, is as follows: KAGVTQTPRYLIKTRGQQVTLSCSPISGHRSVSWYQQTPGQGLQFLFEYFSETQRNKGNFPGRFSGRQFSNSRSEMNVSTLELGDSALYLCASSPGDNRGYGYTFGSGTRLTVV.

V gene TRBV27 combines with J gene TRBJ2-6; D gene uncertain. CDR3 length: 15 amino acids. The V and J ends lost 4 bases and 0 bases respectively, with 7 bases between them. Germline V gene sequence: CDR1 MNHEY, CDR2 SMNVEV (reference sequence). The CDR3 reads CASSSPHSGANVLTF. CDR3 DNA sequence: TGTGCCAGCAGTTCCCCACACTCTGGGGCCAACGTCCTGACTTTC.

V is TRBV6-6 and J is TRBJ1-6; perhaps TRBD1 as D (5 bases). The CDR3 consists of 15 residues. The germline V gene has CDR1 MNHNY and CDR2 SVGAGI (reference sequence). V dropped 2 bases and J dropped 9 bases, with 14 bases sitting between them. The CDR3 nucleotides are TGTGCCAGCAGTTACGGTCGGGGGGTCGGTTCACCCCTCCACTTT. Translated, it gives CASSYGRGVGSPLHF.

The chain carries TRBV20-1 and TRBJ2-7, with unresolved D. CDR3 length: 11 residues. The ends were cut back, 3 bases at V and 4 bases at J, with 7 bases in the middle. The germline CDR1 and CDR2 sequences are DFQATT and SNEGSKA (reference sequence). In DNA, the CDR3 is TGCAGTGCTAGTAAAGAATACGAGCAGTACTTC. It translates to CSASKEYEQYF.

This clone appeared a few times. This chain links TRBV28 with TRBJ1-5; perhaps TRBD1 as D (5 bases). The CDR3 has 14 amino acids. The germline CDR1 and CDR2 sequences are MDHEN and SYDVKM. Trimming left V 4 bases short and J 5 bases short, with 12 bases between. CDR3 in amino acids: CASSSGLGDQPQHF. The CDR3 bases are TGTGCCAGCAGTTCGGGACTGGGGGATCAGCCCCAGCATTTT. Filled out from reference TRBV28 and TRBJ1-5, the complete variable domain reads DVKVTQSSRYLVKRTGEKVFLECVQDMDHENMFWYRQDPGLGLRLIYFSYDVKMKEKGDIPEGYSVSREKKERFSLILESASTNQTSMYLCASSSGLGDQPQHFGDGTRLSIL.

The rearrangement joins TRBV9 to TRBJ2-2; 8 bases fit TRBD2. V gave up 0 bases and J gave up 5 bases; unmatched junction bases: 9. This CDR3 is 17 amino acids long. In germline, CDR1 is SGDLS, CDR2 YYNGEE. CDR3 DNA: TGTGCCAGCAGCGTAGCTGGACTAGCTGCAGGTACCGGGGAGCTGTTTTTT. As protein: CASSVAGLAAGTGELFF.

The chain uses TRBV7-9 and TRBJ2-5, with D tentatively TRBD1 (8 bases). Germline V lookup: CDR1 SEHNR, CDR2 FQNEAQ (reference sequence). This CDR3 spans 12 amino acids. V dropped 5 bases and J dropped 7 bases, with 11 bases sitting between them. The CDR3, as DNA: TGTGCCAGCAGCAGCGGGACAGGGACCCAGTACTTC. Translated, it gives CASSSGTGTQYF.

The V gene is TRBV7-9, the J gene TRBJ1-1, with 7 bases fitting TRBD1. V lost 5 bases to trimming and J lost 0 bases; unmatched junction nucleotides: 3. CDR3 length: 14 amino acids. Germline CDR1 reads SEHNR; CDR2 reads FQNEAQ (reference sequence). The CDR3 spells CASSRGQMNTEAFF. As DNA, the CDR3 is TGTGCCAGCAGCCGGGGACAGATGAACACTGAAGCTTTCTTT.

V usage is TRBV11-3 and J usage is TRBJ2-4, with 7 bases fitting TRBD2. Unmatched junction bases numbered 20, after V lost 9 bases and J lost 0 bases. The CDR3 extends over 19 amino acids. The germline V gene encodes CDR1 SGHNT and CDR2 YENEEA. CDR3: CARVLWATHGRLAKNIQYF. DNA for the CDR3: TGTGCCAGGGTTCTATGGGCCACCCACGGGAGGCTAGCCAAAAACATTCAGTACTTC.

This chain connects TRBV6-6 to TRBJ2-2, with D perhaps matching TRBD2 (5 bases). CDR3 size: 15 residues. Germline V CDR1 and CDR2: MNHNY, SVGAGI (reference sequence). V dropped 7 bases and J dropped 0 bases, with 12 bases sitting between them. CDR3 loop: CASNALDSNTGELFF. The CDR3 DNA follows: TGTGCCAGCAACGCACTAGATTCGAACACCGGGGAGCTGTTTTTT.

Written as DNA, the CDR3 is TGTGCCAGCAGCGGGGGGCGCCGCGAGCAGTACTTC. It yields the protein CASSGGRREQYF. This sequence joins TRBV25-1 and TRBJ2-7, with D maybe TRBD2 (7 bases). V was trimmed by 6 bases and J by 6 bases, leaving 12 bases between them. The CDR3 spans 12 residues. Germline V CDR1 and CDR2: MGHDK, SYGVNS.

The rearrangement uses TRBV2 and TRBJ1-1; perhaps TRBD1 as D (5 bases). The CDR3 spans 15 residues. Trimming took off 2 bases at V and 0 bases at J, with 10 bases between the two ends. Looked up from germline, CDR1 is SNHLY and CDR2 is FYNNEI. CDR3 residues: CASSESPGMNTEAFF. As DNA, the CDR3 is TGTGCCAGCAGTGAATCTCCAGGGATGAACACTGAAGCTTTCTTT.

The rearrangement uses TRBV19 and TRBJ2-3; the D is unclear. V dropped 3 bases and J dropped 6 bases, with 10 bases sitting between them. CDR3 length equals 13 residues. The V gene's germline CDR1 is LNHDA and CDR2 SQIVND (reference sequence). The CDR3 coding sequence is TGTGCCAGTAGTATTAATCGGGCGGATACGCAGTATTTT. Its translation: CASSINRADTQYF.